The 8 T cell receptor beta chains below come from one sample, sequenced in a study of cytomegalovirus exposure and HLA in healthy donors. The repertoire was sequenced with immunoSEQ multiplex PCR; TCRdb's copy has only in-frame clones and lacks some. The sample has about 160,000 clones; under 90% are singletons. Material: PBMCs. The receptors stem from a man between 18 and 35 years old in good health and CMV-seropositive.

The chain couples TRBV7-9 to TRBJ2-3; D is undetermined. The CDR3 is made up of 16 amino acids. The germline V gene has CDR1 SEHNR and CDR2 FQNEAQ (reference sequence). V was trimmed by 5 bases and J by 2 bases, leaving 17 bases between them. In DNA form, the CDR3 reads TGTGCCAGCAGCCCGACTCGGGTGTCAAACACAGATACGCAGTATTTT. This sequence encodes CASSPTRVSNTDTQYF.

Only a few counts were recorded for this clone. The rearrangement uses TRBV7-9 and TRBJ2-3; unclear D gene. Trimming took 3 bases from V and 3 from J, leaving 7 bases between them. CDR3 length equals 13 residues. In germline, CDR1 is SEHNR, CDR2 FQNEAQ (reference sequence). CDR3 in amino acids: CASSFRGTDTQYF. Written as DNA, the CDR3 is TGTGCCAGCAGCTTCCGAGGTACAGATACGCAGTATTTT.

The chain employs TRBV21-1 and TRBJ2-1; no check of the table's D call, TRBD2, against the DNA was made. TRBV21-1 is a pseudogene locus. This CDR3 comprises 18 residues. The CDR3 is CASNRLAGSPKGYNEQFF. CDR3 DNA sequence: TGTGCCAGCAACCGACTAGCGGGGTCTCCTAAGGGTTACAATGAGCAGTTCTTC.

This chain uses TRBV27 with TRBJ2-3; tentatively, D is TRBD1 (5 bases). Trimming took 2 bases from V and 4 from J, leaving 10 bases between them. Germline assignment: CDR1 MNHEY and CDR2 SMNVEV (reference sequence). The CDR3 consists of 14 residues. The CDR3 nucleotides are TGTGCCAGCAGTTTACAAACAGGCGCAGATACGCAGTATTTT. Translated, it gives CASSLQTGADTQYF.

The V and J genes are TRBV2 and TRBJ2-1; 7 nucleotides align to TRBD2. The CDR3 is 14 residues long. CDR1 is SNHLY, CDR2 FYNNEI, per germline. V lost 5 bases, J lost 5 bases, and 6 bases stayed unmatched. DNA of the CDR3: TGTGCCAGCAGTACCGGGACTACAAACAATGAGCAGTTCTTC. This translates into CASSTGTTNNEQFF. The variable domain in full, completed from reference TRBV2 and TRBJ2-1, reads EPEVTQTPSHQVTQMGQEVILRCVPISNHLYFYWYRQILGQKVEFLVSFYNNEISEKSEIFDDQFSVERPDGSNFTLKIRSTKLEDSAMYFCASSTGTTNNEQFFGPGTRLTVL.

This chain connects TRBV6-1 to TRBJ2-7; TRBD1 matches 9 bases. Trimming removed 5 bases from V and 2 bases from J; junction bases left unmatched: 4. The CDR3 is 14 residues long. Germline values: CDR1 MNHNS, CDR2 SASEGT. This CDR3 reads CASSLGTGTYEQYF. CDR3 bases: TGTGCCAGCAGTTTAGGGACAGGGACCTACGAGCAGTACTTC.

The rearrangement joins TRBV5-1 to TRBJ2-3; 12 positions agree with TRBD2. Germline CDR1 and CDR2: SGHRS and YFSETQ. The CDR3 consists of 18 residues. V dropped 0 bases and J dropped 3; count of bases not matched to a gene: 8. This chain's CDR3 is CASSLANLAGGPTDTQYF. CDR3 sequence (DNA): TGCGCCAGCAGCTTGGCCAATCTAGCGGGAGGGCCGACAGATACGCAGTATTTT. Variable domain in full (rest from reference TRBV5-1 and TRBJ2-3): KAGVTQTPRYLIKTRGQQVTLSCSPISGHRSVSWYQQTPGQGLQFLFEYFSETQRNKGNFPGRFSGRQFSNSRSEMNVSTLELGDSALYLCASSLANLAGGPTDTQYFGPGTRLTVL.

The chain employs TRBV11-2 and TRBJ1-1, with a tentative D call TRBD1 (5 bases). The ends were cut back, 5 bases at V and 1 base at J, with 14 bases in the middle. Germline V CDR1 and CDR2: SGHAT, FQNNGV. The CDR3 is 15 amino acids. The DNA for the CDR3 is TGTGCCAGCAGCACACAGGTGATAACGAACACTGAAGCTTTCTTT. Protein product: CASSTQVITNTEAFF.